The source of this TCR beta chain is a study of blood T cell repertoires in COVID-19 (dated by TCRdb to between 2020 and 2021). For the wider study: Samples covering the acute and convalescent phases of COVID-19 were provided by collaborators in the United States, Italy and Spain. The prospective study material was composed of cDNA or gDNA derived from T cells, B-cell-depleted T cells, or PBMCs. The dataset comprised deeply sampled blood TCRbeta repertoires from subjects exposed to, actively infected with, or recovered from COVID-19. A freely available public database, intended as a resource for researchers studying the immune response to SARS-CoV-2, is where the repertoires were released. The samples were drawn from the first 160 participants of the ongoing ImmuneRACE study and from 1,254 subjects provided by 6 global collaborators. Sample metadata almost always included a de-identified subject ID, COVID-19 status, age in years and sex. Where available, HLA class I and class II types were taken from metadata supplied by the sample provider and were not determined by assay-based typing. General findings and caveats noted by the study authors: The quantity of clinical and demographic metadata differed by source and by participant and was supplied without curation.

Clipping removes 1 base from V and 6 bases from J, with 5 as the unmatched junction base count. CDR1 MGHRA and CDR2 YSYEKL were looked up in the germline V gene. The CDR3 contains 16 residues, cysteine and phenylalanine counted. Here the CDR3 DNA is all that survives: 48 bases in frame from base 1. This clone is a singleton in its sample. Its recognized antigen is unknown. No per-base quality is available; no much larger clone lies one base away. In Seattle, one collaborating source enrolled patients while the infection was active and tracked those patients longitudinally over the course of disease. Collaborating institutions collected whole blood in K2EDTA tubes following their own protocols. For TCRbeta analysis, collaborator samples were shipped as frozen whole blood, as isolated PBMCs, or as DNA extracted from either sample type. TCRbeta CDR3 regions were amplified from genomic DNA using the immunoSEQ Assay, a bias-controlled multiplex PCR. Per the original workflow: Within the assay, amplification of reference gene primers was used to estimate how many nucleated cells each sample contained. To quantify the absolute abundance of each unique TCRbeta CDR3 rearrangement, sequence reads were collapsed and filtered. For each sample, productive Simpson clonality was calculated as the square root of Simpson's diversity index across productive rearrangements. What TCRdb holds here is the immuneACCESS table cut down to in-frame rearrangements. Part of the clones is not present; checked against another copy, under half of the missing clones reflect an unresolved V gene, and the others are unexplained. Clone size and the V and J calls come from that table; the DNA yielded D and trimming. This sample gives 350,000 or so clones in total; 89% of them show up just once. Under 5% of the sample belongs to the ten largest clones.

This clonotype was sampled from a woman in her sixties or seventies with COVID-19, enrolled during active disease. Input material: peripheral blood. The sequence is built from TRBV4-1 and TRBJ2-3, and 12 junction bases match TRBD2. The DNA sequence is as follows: TGCGCCAGCAGCCAAGCGTCTAGCGGGGGGGCGGATACGCAGTATTTT. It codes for CASSQASSGGADTQYF.